The clone carrying this TCR beta chain came up many times. Antigen unknown. The use of a sample-barcoded 5' primer and a J-beta primer mix characterized a second PCR of about 6 to 12 cycles. One entry per CDR3 protein results from TCRdb running MiXCR on the 5' RACE reads. Among 630,000 or so distinct CDR3 sequences listed, about 28% were seen once. This sample stems from a study of blood T cells in healthy people across ages. The CDR3 totals 13 residues. With 1 base removed from V and 6 bases from J, the gap between germline ends came to 8 bases. Germline V lookup: CDR1 KGHSH, CDR2 LQKENI. General observations from the study: Investigators viewed diversity estimates from one million T cells as underestimates, the study reported. TCR beta diversity per million T cells fell roughly linearly with age. CMV status of donors was unknown, possibly confounding expanded clonotype changes.

This receptor was identified in a woman older than 75 in good health. The sequenced sample was blood. The V gene is TRBV18, the J gene TRBJ2-3, with D hard to call. The CDR3 loop reads CASSPRAEDTQYF. The CDR3 region has the DNA TGTGCCAGCTCACCACGGGCTGAGGATACGCAGTATTTT. Combining the CDR3 with reference TRBV18 and TRBJ2-3 gives the whole variable domain NAGVMQNPRHLVRRRGQEARLRCSPMKGHSHVYWYRQLPEEGLKFMVYLQKENIIDESGMPKERFSAEFPKEGPSILRIQQVVRGDSAAYFCASSPRAEDTQYFGPGTRLTVL.